A single sample is the source of the 28 T cell receptor beta chains below, sequenced in a study of blood T cell repertoires in COVID-19 (dated by TCRdb to 2020 to 2021). Library preparation was by the immunoSEQ multiplex PCR assay. TCRdb's version of the immuneACCESS table is confined to in-frame rearrangements and falls short of the full clone set. An unresolved V gene accounts for under half of the shortfall where checked; the remainder is of unknown origin. Present in this sample are about 200,000 clones, roughly 90% of which were seen just once. The ten largest make up roughly 2.4% of the sample. The sample consisted of peripheral blood. These TCRs come from a woman in her 50s with acute or convalescent COVID-19.

This clone was picked up one time. V usage is TRBV10-2 and J usage is TRBJ1-2; the D gene is possibly TRBD1 (5 bases). CDR1 is WSHSY, CDR2 SAAADI, per germline. The V end lost 2 bases, the J end lost 6 bases, and 13 bases lay between the germline ends. CDR3 length: 14 amino acids. In DNA form, the CDR3 reads TGCGCCAGCAGTGAGCCGGGGGGAGGAGATGGCTACACCTTC. It yields the protein CASSEPGGGDGYTF.

The J gene is TRBJ2-5, the V gene TRBV5-1; 8 bases are shared with TRBD2. The CDR3 covers 14 residues. V lost 0 bases to trimming and J lost 5 bases; unmatched junction nucleotides: 3. Per the germline V gene, CDR1 is SGHRS and CDR2 is YFSETQ. CDR3 DNA sequence: TGCGCCAGCAGCTTGGGGGTAGCGGGGGAGACCCAGTACTTC. Protein sequence: CASSLGVAGETQYF. The full variable domain, in which reference TRBV5-1 and TRBJ2-5 provide the parts outside the CDR3, is KAGVTQTPRYLIKTRGQQVTLSCSPISGHRSVSWYQQTPGQGLQFLFEYFSETQRNKGNFPGRFSGRQFSNSRSEMNVSTLELGDSALYLCASSLGVAGETQYFGPGTRLLVL.

The chain has TRBV10-2 and TRBJ1-4; TRBD1 matches 9 bases. The CDR3 sequence is 15 residues long. J lost 5 bases, V lost 6 bases, and 7 bases had no gene match. Per the germline V gene, CDR1 is WSHSY and CDR2 is SAAADI. CDR3 loop: CASSGGQGKNEKLFF. The CDR3 region has the DNA TGCGCCAGCAGCGGGGGACAGGGCAAGAATGAAAAACTGTTTTTT.

The rearrangement uses TRBV11-2 and TRBJ2-3; 10 nucleotides agree with TRBD2. Germline loops: CDR1 SGHAT, CDR2 FQNNGV. Trimming cost V 6 bases and J 7 bases; bases outside gene matches: 13. The CDR3 sequence is 16 residues long. The CDR3 coding sequence is TGTGCCAGCAGGGACCTTCTAGCGGGGGTCACTCATACGCAGTATTTT. Translated: CASRDLLAGVTHTQYF.

The chain combines TRBV24-1 with TRBJ2-5; 7 nucleotides line up with TRBD1. Trimming removed 3 bases from V and 8 bases from J; junction bases left unmatched: 8. CDR3 length equals 14 residues. Germline loops: CDR1 KGHDR, CDR2 SFDVKD. The CDR3 loop is CATSDQHRGSTQYF. The CDR3 coding sequence is TGTGCCACCAGTGATCAACACAGGGGATCAACCCAGTACTTC.

V usage is TRBV5-4 and J usage is TRBJ2-1; 9 nucleotides agree with TRBD1. Germline CDR1 SGHNT, CDR2 YYREEE (reference sequence). Trimming at V came to 2 bases and at J to 3 bases, leaving 12 bases not matched to a gene. CDR3 length equals 18 residues. This CDR3 reads CASSLIGKGQGIYNEQFF. CDR3 nucleotides: TGTGCCAGCAGCTTAATTGGAAAGGGACAGGGCATCTACAATGAGCAGTTCTTC.

This clone turned up a few times. The chain couples TRBV18 to TRBJ1-5, with D possibly matching TRBD1 (6 bases). V was cut by 8 bases and J by 5 bases, with 13 bases left in between. This CDR3 is 13 amino acids long. Germline CDR1 and CDR2: KGHSH and LQKENI. The CDR3 protein is CASRPGEDQPQHF. The CDR3 bases are TGTGCCAGCAGACCAGGGGAAGATCAGCCCCAGCATTTT.

The chain couples TRBV5-1 to TRBJ2-3, with 12 bases lining up with TRBD2. Germline-derived CDR1 and CDR2 are SGHRS and YFSETQ. This CDR3 region has 15 residues. V shed 3 bases and J 3 bases; nucleotides not matched to a gene: 2. CDR3 nucleotide sequence: TGCGCCAGCAGCTCCGGACTAGCGGGAACAGATACGCAGTATTTT. Protein sequence: CASSSGLAGTDTQYF. Drawing the rest from reference TRBV5-1 and TRBJ2-3, the complete variable domain is KAGVTQTPRYLIKTRGQQVTLSCSPISGHRSVSWYQQTPGQGLQFLFEYFSETQRNKGNFPGRFSGRQFSNSRSEMNVSTLELGDSALYLCASSSGLAGTDTQYFGPGTRLTVL.

The sample holds one count of this clone. The J gene is TRBJ1-1, the V gene TRBV19; no firm D call. The CDR3 has 14 amino acids. Per the germline V gene, CDR1 is LNHDA and CDR2 is SQIVND (reference sequence). Trimming removed 3 bases at V and 6 bases at J, with 14 bases between. Written as DNA, the CDR3 is TGTGCCAGTAGTATCTGGCACACGTCTTCTGAAGCTTTCTTT. It yields the protein CASSIWHTSSEAFF.

In this sample, this clone turned up a few times. The chain carries TRBV10-3 and TRBJ1-2, with 9 bases lining up with TRBD1. Germline trimming cut 9 bases from V and 6 bases from J; bases unmatched to any gene: 5. From germline, CDR1 is ENHRY and CDR2 SYGVKD. The CDR3 is 12 residues long. The DNA of the CDR3 is TGTGCCATTAGTAGGGACAGGGATGGCTACACCTTC. Translating it yields CAISRDRDGYTF.

V is TRBV14 and J is TRBJ1-3; TRBD1 might be the D (5 bases). V was pared by 0 bases and J by 1 base, with 13 bases between. This CDR3 comprises 17 residues. Germline CDR1 and CDR2: SGHDN and FVKESK. The CDR3 bases are TGTGCCAGCAGCCAAGATCGACAGTGGTATTCTGGAAACACCATATATTTT. Translation: CASSQDRQWYSGNTIYF.

The J gene is TRBJ1-1, the V gene TRBV19; no firm D call. This CDR3 region has 16 residues. The germline V gene has CDR1 LNHDA and CDR2 SQIVND (reference sequence). Trimming shortened V by 4 bases and J by 4 bases, and 19 bases separated the two germline ends. CDR3 residues: CASSSLGPAGGTEAFF. For the CDR3, the DNA is TGTGCCAGTAGTAGTCTTGGCCCCGCCGGCGGCACTGAAGCTTTCTTT.

This chain links TRBV4-2 with TRBJ1-6, with TRBD1 matching 11 bases. Germline trimming cut 1 base from V and 10 bases from J; bases unmatched to any gene: 3. The CDR3 runs 15 residues. Per germline, CDR1 LGHNA and CDR2 YNFKEQ. CDR3 DNA sequence: TGTGCCAGCAGCCAAGGGACAGGGGGCGGGTCACCCCTCCACTTT. Residues: CASSQGTGGGSPLHF.

This clone has a handful of counts. CDR3 loop: CASSPGRVSTDTQYF. In DNA, the CDR3 is TGTGCCAGCAGCCCTGGGAGGGTCAGCACAGATACGCAGTATTTT. The chain links TRBV7-9 to TRBJ2-3; 7 bases map to TRBD2. The germline V gene encodes CDR1 SEHNR and CDR2 FQNEAQ (reference sequence). Trimming took 5 bases from V and 0 from J; bases not matched to a gene: 5. The CDR3 runs 15 residues. The entire variable domain, with the rest obtained from reference TRBV7-9 and TRBJ2-3, is as follows: DTGVSQNPRHKITKRGQNVTFRCDPISEHNRLYWYRQTLGQGPEFLTYFQNEAQLEKSRLLSDRFSAERPKGSFSTLEIQRTEQGDSAMYLCASSPGRVSTDTQYFGPGTRLTVL.

The chain has TRBV4-1 and TRBJ2-3, with 10 positions matching TRBD2. V lost 0 bases to trimming and J lost 6 bases; unmatched junction nucleotides: 12. Germline assignment: CDR1 MGHRA and CDR2 YSYEKL. CDR3 length: 18 amino acids. The DNA of the CDR3 is TGCGCCAGCAGCCAAGAGACCCTAGGAGCGGGGGGGAGGGATACGCAGTATTTT. This codes for CASSQETLGAGGRDTQYF.

The chain uses TRBV6-5 and TRBJ1-5; D gene uncertain. V lost 7 bases to trimming and J lost 3 bases, with 10 bases between them. The V gene's germline CDR1 is MNHEY and CDR2 SVGAGI. This CDR3 spans 13 amino acids. The CDR3 DNA sequence: TGTGCCAGCACCCGGGGTCTCAATCAGCCCCAGCATTTT. Translated, it gives CASTRGLNQPQHF.

The rearrangement joins TRBV19 to TRBJ1-3, with a weak D call TRBD1 (5 bases). The CDR3 totals 13 residues. The germline CDR1 and CDR2 sequences are LNHDA and SQIVND (reference sequence). Trimming shortened V by 5 bases and J by 7 bases, and 12 bases separated the two germline ends. CDR3 residues: CASSPPGQNTIYF. The CDR3 DNA reads as TGTGCCAGTAGTCCTCCAGGGCAGAACACCATATATTTT. Based on the CDR3 plus reference TRBV19 and TRBJ1-3, the full variable domain is DGGITQSPKYLFRKEGQNVTLSCEQNLNHDAMYWYRQDPGQGLRLIYYSQIVNDFQKGDIAEGYSVSREKKESFPLTVTSAQKNPTAFYLCASSPPGQNTIYFGEGSWLTVV.

The genes are TRBV10-1 and TRBJ2-1, with TRBD2 matching over 16 bases. The V gene's germline CDR1 is WNHNN and CDR2 SYGVQD (reference sequence). Trimming took 6 bases from V and 9 from J; bases not matched to a gene: 5. CDR3 length: 15 residues. The CDR3 reads CASSGTSGRAVEQFF. The CDR3, as DNA: TGCGCCAGCAGCGGGACTAGCGGGAGGGCTGTTGAGCAGTTCTTC.

The chain links TRBV5-5 to TRBJ1-5; D might be TRBD1 (5 bases). V was clipped by 5 bases and J by 5 bases, with 14 bases between them. This CDR3 region has 14 residues. CDR1 SGHKS and CDR2 YYEKEE come from the germline V gene (reference sequence). The CDR3 nucleotides are TGTGCCAGCAGTACCGACAGTACTTATCAGCCCCAGCATTTT. Protein product: CASSTDSTYQPQHF. The full variable domain, with the rest looked up from reference TRBV5-5 and TRBJ1-5, is DAGVTQSPTHLIKTRGQQVTLRCSPISGHKSVSWYQQVLGQGPQFIFQYYEKEERGRGNFPDRFSARQFPNYSSELNVNALLLGDSALYLCASSTDSTYQPQHFGDGTRLSIL.

The chain recombines TRBV6-5 with TRBJ2-3; 8 bases map to TRBD2. J was trimmed by 0 bases and V by 3 bases; bases with no gene match: 2. Germline CDR1 and CDR2: MNHEY and SVGAGI. This CDR3 has 15 amino acids. CDR3 in amino acids: CASSYTSGSTDTQYF. In DNA form, the CDR3 reads TGTGCCAGCAGTTATACTAGCGGTAGCACAGATACGCAGTATTTT.

The CDR3 region is CAISEPRVTGANVLTF. The CDR3 DNA sequence: TGTGCCATCAGTGAGCCGAGGGTGACTGGGGCCAACGTCCTGACTTTC. The V call is TRBV10-3, the J call TRBJ2-6; possible D gene TRBD2, 5 bases. V lost 2 bases and J 2 bases, leaving 10 bases between the germline ends. The CDR3 sequence is 16 residues long. Germline loops: CDR1 ENHRY, CDR2 SYGVKD.

The chain joins TRBV7-2 to TRBJ1-3, with D possibly TRBD1 on 5 matching bases. This CDR3 has 17 amino acids. V dropped 1 base and J dropped 0 bases, with 13 bases sitting between them. The V gene's germline CDR1 is SGHTA and CDR2 FQGNSA. For the CDR3, the DNA is TGTGCCAGCAGCTTAGGGGGCCAAGGGCTCTCTGGAAACACCATATATTTT. Its translation: CASSLGGQGLSGNTIYF.

This clone is a singleton in its sample. V is TRBV6-1 and J is TRBJ1-3; D gene ambiguous. Germline V gene sequence: CDR1 MNHNS, CDR2 SASEGT. CDR3 size: 16 residues. The V and J ends lost 3 bases and 0 bases respectively, with 12 bases between them. In nucleotides, the CDR3 is TGTGCCAGCAGTGAGGTTATTTGGAGCTCTGGAAACACCATATATTTT. This encodes CASSEVIWSSGNTIYF.

The J gene is TRBJ1-1, the V gene TRBV12-5; 9 nucleotides match TRBD1. V shed 6 bases, J shed 6 bases, and the junction held 11 bases outside the gene matches. CDR1 and CDR2 (germline): LGHNT, FRNRAP. CDR3 length: 15 amino acids. CDR3 nucleotide sequence: TGTGCTAGTGGCCTTATCAACAGGGGGCACTCTGAAGCTTTCTTT. Protein: CASGLINRGHSEAFF.

The chain is built from TRBV6-5 and TRBJ1-2; the match to TRBD1 covers 7 bases. This CDR3 is built from 13 residues. Germline trimming cut 2 bases from V and 4 bases from J; bases unmatched to any gene: 1. Germline assignment: CDR1 MNHEY and CDR2 SVGAGI. The CDR3 loop is CASSYRDSYGYTF. The CDR3 coding sequence is TGTGCCAGCAGTTACCGGGACAGCTATGGCTACACCTTC.

The chain joins TRBV13 to TRBJ1-2, with D perhaps matching TRBD1 (5 bases). Germline V CDR1 and CDR2: PRHDT, FYEKMQ (reference sequence). There are 13 residues in the CDR3. V dropped 2 bases and J dropped 8 bases, with 12 bases sitting between them. In DNA form, the CDR3 reads TGTGCCAGCAGCTTAAGACAGAGTCGAGGCTACACCTTC. This gives the protein CASSLRQSRGYTF. The full variable domain, its missing parts supplied by reference TRBV13 and TRBJ1-2, is AAGVIQSPRHLIKEKRETATLKCYPIPRHDTVYWYQQGPGQDPQFLISFYEKMQSDKGSIPDRFSAQQFSDYHSELNMSSLELGDSALYFCASSLRQSRGYTFGSGTRLTVV.

The chain recombines TRBV2 with TRBJ1-1; D gene ambiguous. The V and J ends lost 1 base and 4 bases respectively, with 13 bases between them. Germline loops: CDR1 SNHLY, CDR2 FYNNEI. The CDR3 loop spans 15 amino acids. The CDR3 protein is CASSEGQVGVTEAFF. The CDR3 nucleotides read TGTGCCAGCAGTGAAGGGCAGGTTGGCGTCACTGAAGCTTTCTTT.

The chain uses TRBV6-2 or TRBV6-3 and TRBJ2-7; TRBD2 matches at 8 bases. Germline lookup yields CDR1 MNHEY and CDR2 SVGEGT. CDR3 size: 17 residues. Germline trimming cut 2 bases from V and 1 base from J; bases unmatched to any gene: 10. The CDR3 protein is CASSYRVRASGSYEQYF. The DNA for the CDR3 is TGTGCCAGCAGTTACCGAGTGAGGGCTAGCGGGTCCTACGAGCAGTACTTC.